One and the same sample provided the 5 T cell receptor beta chains below, sequenced in a study of control samples from healthy donors and cancer patients. Sequencing was performed with immunoSEQ multiplex PCR; in TCRdb, only in-frame clones are kept and a portion is missing. The profile shows 400,000 to 500,000 clones, over 75% of them singletons. The sample was PBMCs. These receptors were taken from a man aged 40-50 years with head and neck cancer.

The chain uses TRBV18 and TRBJ2-5; D unresolved. V was cut by 3 bases and J by 1 base, with 18 bases left in between. Germline V lookup: CDR1 KGHSH, CDR2 LQKENI. The CDR3 length is 17 residues. The CDR3, as DNA: TGTGCCAGCTCACCTGAAATCTCCCGCTTGAGCCAAGAGACCCAGTACTTC. Protein: CASSPEISRLSQETQYF.

The rearrangement links TRBV19 to TRBJ1-5; no reliable D call. The CDR3 extends over 15 amino acids. Germline CDR1 reads LNHDA; CDR2 reads SQIVND (reference sequence). Deletions cut 3 bases from V and 2 bases from J, with 11 bases between. CDR3: CASSISSGGNQPQHF. CDR3 in DNA: TGTGCCAGTAGTATCTCTTCCGGGGGCAATCAGCCCCAGCATTTT.

The rearrangement uses TRBV30 and TRBJ1-6; D remains unclear. The CDR3 extends over 14 amino acids. Trimming removed 0 bases at V and 8 bases at J, with 11 bases between. Germline V lookup: CDR1 GTSNPN, CDR2 SVGIG (reference sequence). CDR3 DNA: TGTGCCTGGAGTGTCGGAATGAGGGATTCACCCCTCCACTTT. Translating gives CAWSVGMRDSPLHF.

The gene calls are TRBV19 and TRBJ2-4, with D tentatively TRBD1 or TRBD2 (5 bases each). V lost 4 bases and J 8 bases, leaving 24 bases between the germline ends. CDR1 and CDR2 from the germline V gene are LNHDA and SQIVND (reference sequence). The CDR3 is 17 residues long. The CDR3 here is CASSNGDQGRLPDIQYF. The CDR3 DNA sequence: TGTGCCAGTAGTAATGGCGACCAGGGACGGCTCCCAGACATTCAGTACTTC.

The table lists this clone with a count of one. In the same sample, other DNA sequences code for this CDR3. The gene calls are TRBV9 and TRBJ1-5; maybe TRBD1 (6 bases). The CDR3 totals 14 residues. The V gene lost 0 bases and the J gene lost 3 bases, with 7 bases spanning the gap. Per germline, CDR1 SGDLS and CDR2 YYNGEE. The CDR3 spells CASSVGTDNQPQHF. The CDR3 bases are TGTGCCAGCAGCGTAGGGACAGACAATCAGCCCCAGCATTTT.